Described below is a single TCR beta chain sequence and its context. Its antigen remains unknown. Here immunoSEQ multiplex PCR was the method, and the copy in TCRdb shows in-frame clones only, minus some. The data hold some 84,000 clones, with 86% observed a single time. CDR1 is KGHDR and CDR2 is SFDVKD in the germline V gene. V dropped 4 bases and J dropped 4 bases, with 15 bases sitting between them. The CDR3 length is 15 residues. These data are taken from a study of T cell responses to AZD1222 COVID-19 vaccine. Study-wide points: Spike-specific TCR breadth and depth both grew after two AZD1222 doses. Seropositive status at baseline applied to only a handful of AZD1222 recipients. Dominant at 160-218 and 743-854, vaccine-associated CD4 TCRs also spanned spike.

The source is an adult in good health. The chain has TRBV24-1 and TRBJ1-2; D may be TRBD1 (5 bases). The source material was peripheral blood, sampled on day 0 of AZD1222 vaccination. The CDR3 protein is CATSDQGRSGYGYTF. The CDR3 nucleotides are TGTGCCACCAGTGACCAGGGAAGGAGTGGCTATGGCTACACCTTC.